This passage covers 8 T cell receptor beta chains from one sample sequenced in a study of cytomegalovirus exposure and HLA in healthy donors. PCR used 60 Vbeta primers and 13 Jbeta primers. Assay used: immunoSEQ multiplex PCR; TCRdb lists only in-frame clones, some missing. This table holds about 160,000 clones. The sequenced sample consisted of PBMCs. The receptors shown here come from a woman in her sixties in good health and CMV-seronegative.

V gene TRBV11-2 combines with J gene TRBJ1-2; D may be TRBD1 (6 bases). The CDR3 totals 16 residues. Trimming removed 4 bases from V and 4 bases from J, with 19 bases in between. Germline V gene lookup returns CDR1 SGHAT and CDR2 FQNNGV. The CDR3 reads CASSSPTGFPLYGYTF. The CDR3 bases are TGTGCCAGCAGCTCCCCGACAGGTTTTCCTCTCTATGGCTACACCTTC.

This chain connects TRBV10-3 to TRBJ1-1; 10 bases fit TRBD1. This CDR3 contains 16 residues. The V gene's germline CDR1 is ENHRY and CDR2 SYGVKD. V gave up 5 bases and J gave up 4 bases; unmatched junction bases: 10. The CDR3 DNA sequence: TGTGCCATCAGTCCTGCCCGGGACAGGGGCTTCACTGAAGCTTTCTTT. Protein: CAISPARDRGFTEAFF.

This rearrangement joins TRBV7-3 to TRBJ1-3; no clear D. With 2 bases removed from V and 0 bases from J, the gap between germline ends came to 17 bases. From germline, CDR1 is SGHTA and CDR2 FQGTGA. The CDR3 has 18 amino acids. Here the CDR3 DNA reads TGTGCCAGCAGCTTAGGTGGGCGTGGTACGCCCTCTGGAAACACCATATATTTT. It encodes CASSLGGRGTPSGNTIYF.

The gene calls are TRBV13 and TRBJ2-1; 9 bases are shared with TRBD2. The V and J ends lost 5 bases and 12 bases, in that order; junction bases with no gene match: 8. The CDR3 spans 13 residues. Germline CDR1 reads PRHDT; CDR2 reads FYEKMQ (reference sequence). The CDR3 is CASSPSGGFGQFF. The CDR3 nucleotides read TGTGCCAGCAGCCCCAGCGGGGGGTTCGGGCAGTTCTTC.

The chain recombines TRBV29-1 with TRBJ2-4; D unclear. The CDR3 consists of 15 residues. Germline loops: CDR1 SQVTM, CDR2 ANQGSEA. Between the trimmed V and J ends, which lost 4 bases and 1 base, there was a span of 14 bases. CDR3 in amino acids: CSVVPQSGAKNIQYF. The CDR3, as DNA: TGCAGCGTTGTCCCCCAATCCGGGGCCAAAAACATTCAGTACTTC. Based on the CDR3 plus reference TRBV29-1 and TRBJ2-4, the full variable domain is SAVISQKPSRDICQRGTSLTIQCQVDSQVTMMFWYRQQPGQSLTLIATANQGSEATYESGFVIDKFPISRPNLTFSTLTVSNMSPEDSSIYLCSVVPQSGAKNIQYFGAGTRLSVL.

The V gene is TRBV6-1, the J gene TRBJ1-4; maybe TRBD1 (5 bases). V lost 4 bases, J lost 4 bases, and 13 bases lay in between. Germline assignment: CDR1 MNHNS and CDR2 SASEGT. The CDR3 is 15 amino acids. The CDR3 protein is CASSALTEFNEKLFF. The CDR3 region has the DNA TGTGCCAGCAGTGCCCTGACAGAGTTTAATGAAAAACTGTTTTTT.

The chain uses TRBV18 and TRBJ1-1; D perhaps matches TRBD1 (6 bases). This CDR3 is built from 13 residues. Germline V gene data show CDR1 as KGHSH and CDR2 as LQKENI. The V gene lost 1 base and the J gene lost 10 bases, with 13 bases spanning the gap. The CDR3 DNA is TGTGCCAGCTCACCACTCAGGGGTCAGGGAGCTTTCTTT. It codes for CASSPLRGQGAFF.

The V gene is TRBV7-2, the J gene TRBJ2-3; tentatively, D is TRBD2 (6 bases). Between the trimmed V and J ends, which lost 5 bases and 2 bases, there was a span of 20 bases. The length of the CDR3 is 17 residues. CDR1 SGHTA and CDR2 FQGNSA come from the germline V gene. The CDR3 reads CASSPQLAGTYTDTQYF. The DNA of the CDR3 is TGTGCCAGCAGCCCTCAACTAGCCGGAACGTACACAGATACGCAGTATTTT.